The 27 T cell receptor beta chains listed next were all sequenced from one sample in a study of OX40 agonist ivuxolimab in advanced cancers. Profiling relied on immunoSEQ multiplex PCR, and the TCRdb table lists in-frame clones only, not all of them. The profile shows more than 50,000 clones, roughly 92% of them singletons. Sequences were derived from CD4+ or CD8+ T cells sorted from blood, sampled in a trial of the OX40 agonist ivuxolimab. All receptors derive from an adult with an advanced solid tumor such as melanoma, head and neck, liver or kidney cancer.

J is TRBJ2-3 and V is TRBV18; D is perhaps TRBD2 (6 bases). V was shortened by 2 bases and J by 2 bases, with 8 bases between the two germline ends. This CDR3 contains 14 residues. Germline V lookup: CDR1 KGHSH, CDR2 LQKENI. CDR3 nucleotides: TGTGCCAGCTCACCAACTAGCTTCACAGATACGCAGTATTTT. Translating gives CASSPTSFTDTQYF.

This chain connects TRBV5-4 to TRBJ2-5; TRBD1 agrees at 9 bases. The ends lost 0 bases at V and 5 bases at J; junction bases unmatched: 5. The CDR3 sequence is 15 residues long. CDR1 is SGHNT and CDR2 is YYREEE in the germline V gene (reference sequence). The CDR3 protein is CASSLDRGHGETQYF. The CDR3 DNA reads as TGTGCCAGCAGCTTGGACAGGGGGCATGGGGAGACCCAGTACTTC.

The chain has TRBV6-1 and TRBJ2-7; a possible D gene is TRBD1 (6 bases). The CDR3 spans 12 residues. The V gene's germline CDR1 is MNHNS and CDR2 SASEGT. Between the trimmed V and J ends, which lost 9 bases and 4 bases, there was a span of 13 bases. Here the CDR3 reads CASPYRDYEQYF. The CDR3 DNA reads TGTGCCAGTCCTTACAGGGATTACGAGCAGTACTTC.

J is TRBJ1-6 and V is TRBV15; D possibly corresponds to TRBD1 (5 bases). This CDR3 comprises 17 residues. V lost 0 bases, J lost 5 bases, and 14 bases lay in between. Germline CDR1 and CDR2: LNHNV and YYDKDF (reference sequence). Here the CDR3 reads CATSRDPGRRHNSPLHF. CDR3 sequence (DNA): TGTGCCACCAGCAGAGATCCGGGACGGCGTCATAATTCACCCCTCCACTTT. The full variable domain, completed using reference TRBV15 and TRBJ1-6, is DAMVIQNPRYQVTQFGKPVTLSCSQTLNHNVMYWYQQKSSQAPKLLFHYYDKDFNNEADTPDNFQSRRPNTSFCFLDIRSPGLGDTAMYLCATSRDPGRRHNSPLHFGNGTRLTVT.

This clone was seen a few times. V and J are TRBV19 and TRBJ1-2; possibly TRBD1 for D (6 bases). CDR1 is LNHDA, CDR2 SQIVND, per germline (reference sequence). This CDR3 comprises 13 residues. Between the trimmed V and J ends, which lost 8 bases and 2 bases, there was a span of 12 bases. The CDR3: CASSTGPNYGYTF. In DNA form, the CDR3 reads TGTGCCAGTTCCACAGGGCCCAACTATGGCTACACCTTC.

The chain uses TRBV10-2 and TRBJ1-1, with TRBD1 matching 8 bases. The junction had 1 base not matched to a gene; V was cut back by 6 bases and J by 4 bases. Germline CDR1 reads WSHSY; CDR2 reads SAAADI. The CDR3 consists of 12 residues. CDR3 in amino acids: CASRGQVTEAFF. CDR3 DNA sequence: TGCGCCAGCAGGGGACAGGTCACTGAAGCTTTCTTT.

The chain links TRBV18 to TRBJ2-5, with D perhaps TRBD1 (5 bases). Germline values: CDR1 KGHSH, CDR2 LQKENI. This CDR3 comprises 14 residues. V was cut by 6 bases and J by 7 bases, with 18 bases left in between. CDR3 loop: CASSPRGPEATQYF. The DNA of the CDR3 is TGTGCCAGCTCGCCAAGGGGTCCTGAAGCGACCCAGTACTTC.

The rearrangement joins TRBV7-8 to TRBJ2-7, with D unresolved. Germline V gene data show CDR1 as SGHVS and CDR2 as FQNEAQ. Trimming pared 1 base from V and 0 bases from J, leaving 10 bases between. The CDR3 spans 15 residues. This CDR3 is CASSLGRRSSYEQYF. The CDR3 region has the DNA TGTGCCAGCAGCTTAGGCCGCAGGAGCTCCTACGAGCAGTACTTC.

V and J are TRBV5-1 and TRBJ1-1; D perhaps matches TRBD1 (6 bases). The CDR3 consists of 14 residues. The V end lost 4 bases, the J end lost 4 bases, and 14 bases lay between the germline ends. The V gene's germline CDR1 is SGHRS and CDR2 YFSETQ. The CDR3 sequence is CASSLGGDGTEAFF. Here the CDR3 DNA reads TGCGCCAGCAGCCTGGGGGGCGATGGCACTGAAGCTTTCTTT.

The chain uses TRBV6-1 and TRBJ1-2, with 9 bases aligning to TRBD1. The CDR3 covers 13 residues. V shed 4 bases and J 6 bases; nucleotides not matched to a gene: 3. Germline CDR1 MNHNS, CDR2 SASEGT. The CDR3 spells CASSVGQGHGYTF. The CDR3, as DNA: TGTGCCAGCAGTGTGGGACAGGGTCATGGCTACACCTTC.

CDR3 sequence reads: CASSPPLAGDTNEQFF. CDR3 in DNA: TGTGCCAGCAGCCCTCCTCTAGCGGGAGACACCAATGAGCAGTTCTTC. The chain recombines TRBV9 with TRBJ2-1, with 10 nucleotides matching TRBD2. This CDR3 spans 16 amino acids. Trimming removed 4 bases from V and 6 bases from J; junction bases left unmatched: 10. CDR1 and CDR2 (germline): SGDLS, YYNGEE.

V gene TRBV6-1 combines with J gene TRBJ1-1; no clear D gene. This CDR3 region has 15 residues. Per the germline V gene, CDR1 is MNHNS and CDR2 is SASEGT. V lost 6 bases and J lost 0, with 14 bases in between. The CDR3 DNA sequence: TGTGCCAGCAGGAGGTCGCAGGATATGAACACTGAAGCTTTCTTT. Translated: CASRRSQDMNTEAFF.

V gene TRBV6-6 combines with J gene TRBJ2-2; TRBD2 matches 7 bases. Germline CDR1 is MNHNY and CDR2 is SVGAGI (reference sequence). The CDR3 extends over 14 amino acids. Unmatched junction bases numbered 3, after V lost 6 bases and J lost 2 bases. The CDR3 protein is CASRAGFNTGELFF. The CDR3 nucleotides are TGTGCCAGCAGAGCGGGGTTTAACACCGGGGAGCTGTTTTTT.

The chain couples TRBV6-6 to TRBJ1-2; TRBD1 agrees at 8 bases. The germline gives CDR1 MNHNY, CDR2 SVGAGI (reference sequence). Losses at the gene ends were 6 bases for V and 6 bases for J; bases not matched to a gene: 9. This CDR3 comprises 14 residues. The CDR3 here is CASSSGQGVDGYTF. For the CDR3, the DNA is TGTGCCAGCAGCTCCGGACAGGGAGTTGATGGCTACACCTTC.

V is TRBV27 and J is TRBJ1-2; D is possibly TRBD1 (5 bases). CDR3 length: 12 residues. Germline CDR1 and CDR2: MNHEY and SMNVEV (reference sequence). V lost 8 bases and J 12 bases, leaving 19 bases between the germline ends. The CDR3 loop reads CASPCTGGSHTF. CDR3 nucleotides: TGTGCCAGCCCGTGCACGGGGGGTTCGCACACCTTC.

This sequence joins TRBV7-8 and TRBJ1-3; D is undetermined. This CDR3 comprises 15 residues. The germline V gene encodes CDR1 SGHVS and CDR2 FQNEAQ. V was cut by 5 bases and J by 0 bases, with 11 bases left in between. The CDR3 coding sequence is TGTGCCAGCAGCCCACCGTTGAGCTCTGGAAACACCATATATTTT. Its translation: CASSPPLSSGNTIYF.

This chain's CDR3 is CASTPGARGETQYF. The CDR3 DNA follows: TGTGCCAGCACCCCCGGTGCCAGGGGGGAGACCCAGTACTTC. The gene calls are TRBV9 and TRBJ2-5; TRBD1 matches 7 bases. Germline CDR1 is SGDLS and CDR2 is YYNGEE. The trim removed 6 bases at V and 5 bases at J, leaving 10 bases unmatched. This CDR3 is 14 amino acids long.

The chain couples TRBV29-1 to TRBJ1-2; D ambiguous. V shed 8 bases and J shed 8 bases, with 15 bases lying between them. This CDR3 spans 11 amino acids. Germline CDR1 is SQVTM and CDR2 is ANQGSEA. CDR3 sequence: CSPGEPDGYTF. The CDR3 coding sequence is TGCAGCCCTGGGGAGCCTGACGGCTACACCTTC. Complete variable domain (other parts from reference TRBV29-1 and TRBJ1-2): SAVISQKPSRDICQRGTSLTIQCQVDSQVTMMFWYRQQPGQSLTLIATANQGSEATYESGFVIDKFPISRPNLTFSTLTVSNMSPEDSSIYLCSPGEPDGYTFGSGTRLTVV.

The chain uses TRBV7-6 and TRBJ2-5; D not certain. Trimming shortened V by 1 base and J by 5 bases, and 14 bases separated the two germline ends. In germline, CDR1 is SGHVS, CDR2 FNYEAQ. The CDR3 is 15 amino acids. CDR3 region: CASSLVVPLGETQYF. DNA for the CDR3: TGTGCCAGCAGCTTAGTTGTGCCCCTCGGGGAGACCCAGTACTTC.

The V gene is TRBV6-1, the J gene TRBJ1-5; D remains unclear. Trimming took 4 bases from V and 2 from J, leaving 12 bases between them. The CDR3 extends over 15 amino acids. Germline CDR1 reads MNHNS; CDR2 reads SASEGT. The CDR3 loop is CASSVGLNGNQPQHF. The CDR3 nucleotides read TGTGCCAGCAGTGTAGGGTTAAATGGCAATCAGCCCCAGCATTTT.

The CDR3 spells CASLPHRAMNTEAFF. CDR3 sequence (DNA): TGTGCCAGCCTACCTCACAGGGCCATGAACACTGAAGCTTTCTTT. This chain uses TRBV28 with TRBJ1-1; a possible D gene is TRBD1 (6 bases). Germline CDR1 MDHEN, CDR2 SYDVKM. This CDR3 comprises 15 residues. The V end was cut by 8 bases, the J end by 0 bases, with 16 bases between.

The rearrangement links TRBV6-1 to TRBJ2-5; 9 bases are a match to TRBD1. Germline V gene lookup returns CDR1 MNHNS and CDR2 SASEGT. V lost 6 bases, J lost 3 bases, and 5 bases stayed unmatched. CDR3 length equals 14 residues. CDR3 nucleotide sequence: TGTGCCAGCAGCCAGGACAGGGGAAAAGAGACCCAGTACTTC. The encoded protein is CASSQDRGKETQYF.

The chain couples TRBV7-6 to TRBJ2-7; D is uncertain. The V end was cut by 5 bases, the J end by 0 bases, with 8 bases between. This CDR3 is built from 13 residues. Germline CDR1 SGHVS, CDR2 FNYEAQ. DNA of the CDR3: TGTGCCAGCAGCATCGACGGCTCCTACGAGCAGTACTTC. The encoded protein is CASSIDGSYEQYF. Based on the CDR3 plus reference TRBV7-6 and TRBJ2-7, the full variable domain is GAGVSQSPRYKVTKRGQDVALRCDPISGHVSLYWYRQALGQGPEFLTYFNYEAQQDKSGLPNDRFSAERPEGSISTLTIQRTEQRDSAMYRCASSIDGSYEQYFGPGTRLTVT.

This sequence joins TRBV5-4 and TRBJ2-7, with D possibly being TRBD1 (6 bases). Germline CDR1 SGHNT, CDR2 YYREEE (reference sequence). The germline V and J ends were trimmed by 3 bases and 3 bases, with 7 bases remaining between them. This CDR3 contains 12 residues. The CDR3 sequence is CASSWDNYEQYF. CDR3 sequence (DNA): TGTGCCAGCAGCTGGGACAACTACGAGCAGTACTTC.

The V call is TRBV19, the J call TRBJ2-5, with 11 bases matching TRBD1. The CDR3 is 15 amino acids. From germline, CDR1 is LNHDA and CDR2 SQIVND (reference sequence). The junction had 6 bases not matched to a gene; V was cut back by 3 bases and J by 6 bases. CDR3 sequence: CASSIWGQGVKTQYF. The CDR3 DNA follows: TGTGCCAGTAGTATTTGGGGACAGGGGGTGAAGACCCAGTACTTC.

In this sample, this clone turned up once. The chain has TRBV4-1 and TRBJ1-4, with D hard to call. The CDR3 covers 16 residues. V lost 0 bases and J 0 bases, leaving 8 bases between the germline ends. Germline V lookup: CDR1 MGHRA, CDR2 YSYEKL. The CDR3 sequence is CASSQDWGTTNEKLFF. CDR3 in DNA: TGCGCCAGCAGCCAAGATTGGGGAACAACTAATGAAAAACTGTTTTTT.

The rearrangement links TRBV11-2 to TRBJ2-1; 14 bases line up with TRBD2. Germline loops: CDR1 SGHAT, CDR2 FQNNGV. V was clipped by 5 bases and J by 7 bases; unmatched bases: 7. The CDR3 extends over 16 amino acids. CDR3 coding DNA: TGTGCCAGCAGCGATGGACTAGCGGGGGGATTAAATGAGCAGTTCTTC. This codes for CASSDGLAGGLNEQFF.